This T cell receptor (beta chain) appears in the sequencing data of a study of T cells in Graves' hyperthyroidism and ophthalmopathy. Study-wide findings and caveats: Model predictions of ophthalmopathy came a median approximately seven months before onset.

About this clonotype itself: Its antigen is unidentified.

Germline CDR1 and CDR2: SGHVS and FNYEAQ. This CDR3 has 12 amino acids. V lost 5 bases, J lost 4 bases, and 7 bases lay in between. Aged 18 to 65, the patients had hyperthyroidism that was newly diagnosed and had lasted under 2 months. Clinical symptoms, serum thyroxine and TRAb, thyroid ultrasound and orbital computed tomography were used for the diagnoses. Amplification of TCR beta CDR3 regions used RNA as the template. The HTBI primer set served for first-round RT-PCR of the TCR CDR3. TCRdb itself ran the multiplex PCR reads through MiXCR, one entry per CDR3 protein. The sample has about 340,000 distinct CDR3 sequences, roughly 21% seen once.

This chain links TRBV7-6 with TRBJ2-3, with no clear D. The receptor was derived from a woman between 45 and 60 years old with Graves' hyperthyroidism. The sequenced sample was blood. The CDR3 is CASSRISDTQYF. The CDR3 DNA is TGTGCCAGCAGCCGGATTTCAGATACGCAGTATTTT.